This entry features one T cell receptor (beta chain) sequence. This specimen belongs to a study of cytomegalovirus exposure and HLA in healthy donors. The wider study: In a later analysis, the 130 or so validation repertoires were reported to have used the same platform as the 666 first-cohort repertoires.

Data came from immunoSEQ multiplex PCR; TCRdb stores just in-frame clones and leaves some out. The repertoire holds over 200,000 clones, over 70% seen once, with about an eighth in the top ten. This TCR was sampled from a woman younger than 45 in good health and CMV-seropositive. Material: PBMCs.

The CDR3 DNA reads TGTGCCAGCAGCTTAGGAGGCGGGAGTGGGGCAGATACGCAGTATTTT. Translating gives CASSLGGGSGADTQYF. V is TRBV11-3 and J is TRBJ2-3, with 7 bases aligning to TRBD2. Germline V gene sequence: CDR1 SGHNT, CDR2 YENEEA. The V segment lost 1 base and the J segment 4 bases; nucleotides outside the gene matches: 8. This CDR3 region has 16 residues.